Listed below are T cell receptor beta chains from one sample, sequenced in a study of human T cells and chemical hapten exposure. TCRdb itself ran the RACE reads through MiXCR, one entry per CDR3 protein. The table shows over 300,000 distinct CDR3 sequences, with roughly 5% occurring only once. Sequences were derived from whole blood, sampled in connection with sensitization to the hapten diphenylcyclopropenone (DPC). These receptors originate from a woman in her forties or fifties with alopecia areata. Some clones in this sample may be carry-over from other donors' samples. The CDR3 runs from the conserved cysteine through the conserved F or W. A D gene is named only where the DNA matches it firmly. For some rows the clone size is stated as once, few or many, or as a class when expanded; others skip it.

TRBV28	few	TRBJ2-3	16	TRBD1	TGTGCCAGCAGTTTATCCGGACAGGGGAGCACAGATACGCAGTATTTT	CASSLSGQGSTDTQYF
TRBV7-9	-	TRBJ2-3	17	TRBD2	TGTGCCAGCAGCTTAGCGGAGCGGGGTCCTACGGCAGATACGCAGTATTTT	CASSLAERGPTADTQYF
TRBV13	-	TRBJ1-1	14	-	TGTGCCAGCAGCCTAGCGTGGGTGAACACTGAAGCTTTCTTT	CASSLAWVNTEAFF
TRBV9	many	TRBJ2-6	15	-	TGTGCCAGTACAGGGACCTACTCTGGGGCCAACGTCCTGACTTTC	CASTGTYSGANVLTF
TRBV2	many	TRBJ1-1	13	TRBD1	TGTGCCAGCAGGACAGGGGGTAACACTGAAGCTTTCTTT	CASRTGGNTEAFF
TRBV7-2	few	TRBJ1-3	15	-	TGTGCCAGCAGCCGCGGGCCGAGCTCTGGAAACACCATATATTTT	CASSRGPSSGNTIYF
TRBV7-6	few	TRBJ2-3	17	TRBD2	TGTGCCAGCAGCTCGTCCGGGACTAGCGGGAGGGGAGATACGCAGTATTTT	CASSSSGTSGRGDTQYF
TRBV28	-	TRBJ1-5	15	TRBD1	TGTGCCAGCAGTTTATCAACCTTCGACAGGGAGGTCCAGCATTTT	CASSLSTFDREVQHF
TRBV7-9	many	TRBJ2-5	13	-	TGTGCCATTCCGGAAGGGGGACGAGAGACCCAGTACTTC	CAIPEGGRETQYF
TRBV20-1	-	TRBJ2-3	15	-	TGCAGTGCTCTCCCGGGCGGACGCGGTAAAGATACGCAGTATTTT	CSALPGGRGKDTQYF
TRBV20-1	-	TRBJ2-5	14	-	TGCAGTGCTAGGGGTAGGGACGGTATGGAGACCCAGTACTTC	CSARGRDGMETQYF
TRBV4-1	many	TRBJ1-1	15	-	TGCGCCAGCAGCCTTTCAAAGGTTGTGGGCCCTGAAGCTTTCTTT	CASSLSKVVGPEAFF
TRBV7-2	few	TRBJ2-7	15	-	TGTGCCAGCAGCTCCCTACCACAGGGTACCTACGAGCAGTACTTC	CASSSLPQGTYEQYF
TRBV6-2/TRBV6-3	many	TRBJ2-3	18	TRBD2	TGTGCCAGCAGTTACTCCTCGGCCAGCGGGAGGGCCCCAGATACGCAGTATTTT	CASSYSSASGRAPDTQYF
TRBV7-2	-	TRBJ2-2	13	-	TGTGCCAGCAGCTTAGCGGCGAATGGGGAGCTGTTTTTT	CASSLAANGELFF
TRBV11-2	-	TRBJ1-1	15	TRBD1	TGTGCCAGCAGCGGACCGCGACAGGGCTACACTGAAGCTTTCTTT	CASSGPRQGYTEAFF